The sequence of this T cell receptor (beta chain) was determined in a study of blood T cell repertoires in COVID-19. Study context: COVID-19 samples from acute and convalescent phases originated in the United States, Italy and Spain. The analysed material was cDNA or gDNA that came from T cells, B-cell-depleted T cells, or PBMCs.

This CDR3 has 13 amino acids. Germline CDR1 reads LNHDA; CDR2 reads SQIVND (reference sequence). V lost 6 bases to trimming and J lost 1 base, with 8 bases between them. Measured with immunoSEQ multiplex PCR; TCRdb has only the in-frame clones, and not every one. The sample lists about 150,000 clones; about 86% were seen once. The sequenced sample consisted of peripheral blood. The chain recombines TRBV19 with TRBJ2-3; possible D gene TRBD2, 6 bases. The source is a woman over 75 with acute or convalescent COVID-19. CDR3 DNA: TGTGCCAGTAGAACGGGAGGCACAGATACGCAGTATTTT. It specifies CASRTGGTDTQYF.